Listed below are T cell receptor beta chains from one sample, sequenced in a study of blood T cell repertoires in COVID-19. Repertoires were generated with immunoSEQ multiplex PCR, while TCRdb's copy carries only in-frame clones and drops some. The table lists under 500,000 clones, approximately 92% of them singletons, with roughly 1.1% in the top ten. What was sequenced was PBMCs or T cells enriched from blood (not recorded which). The receptors derive from a man aged 30-40 years who had recovered from COVID-19. CDR3s include the opening cysteine and the closing phenylalanine or tryptophan. Each record gives: D gene, V gene, clone size, J gene, CDR3 protein, CDR3 DNA. A D gene is named only where the DNA matches it firmly. The size entry is marked missing in some rows and otherwise reads once, few, many or a size class.

d_call: -; v_call: TRBV2; clone_size: -; j_call: TRBJ2-5; cdr3_aa: CASSTPIRGTQYF; cdr3_nt: TGTGCCAGCAGTACGCCCATAAGGGGGACCCAGTACTTC
d_call: TRBD2; v_call: TRBV24-1; clone_size: -; j_call: TRBJ2-1; cdr3_aa: CATSDPGLELYNEQFF; cdr3_nt: TGTGCCACCAGTGACCCCGGACTAGAGCTTTACAATGAGCAGTTCTTC
d_call: TRBD1; v_call: TRBV6-5; clone_size: -; j_call: TRBJ2-7; cdr3_aa: CASSTGGLGYEQYF; cdr3_nt: TGTGCCAGCAGTACAGGGGGCCTTGGATACGAGCAGTACTTC
d_call: TRBD2; v_call: TRBV4-2; clone_size: -; j_call: TRBJ2-3; cdr3_aa: CASSQVRGGTDTQYF; cdr3_nt: TGTGCCAGCAGCCAAGTTCGGGGGGGGACAGATACGCAGTATTTT
d_call: -; v_call: TRBV5-5; clone_size: few; j_call: TRBJ1-6; cdr3_aa: CASSLDSGSYNSPLHF; cdr3_nt: TGTGCCAGCAGCCTGGACAGCGGCTCCTATAATTCACCCCTCCACTTT
d_call: -; v_call: TRBV27; clone_size: -; j_call: TRBJ2-7; cdr3_aa: CASISWGGEQYF; cdr3_nt: TGTGCCAGCATTTCTTGGGGCGGCGAGCAGTACTTC
d_call: -; v_call: TRBV12-5; clone_size: -; j_call: TRBJ2-7; cdr3_aa: CASGLVPGYEQYF; cdr3_nt: TGTGCTAGTGGTTTGGTACCAGGCTACGAGCAGTACTTC
d_call: -; v_call: TRBV18; clone_size: -; j_call: TRBJ1-2; cdr3_aa: CASSPQGQVYGYTF; cdr3_nt: TGTGCCAGCTCACCACAAGGACAAGTATATGGCTACACCTTC
d_call: -; v_call: TRBV28; clone_size: -; j_call: TRBJ1-6; cdr3_aa: CASFSGGNNSPLHF; cdr3_nt: TGTGCCAGCTTTTCTGGAGGGAATAATTCACCCCTCCACTTT
d_call: TRBD1; v_call: TRBV5-1; clone_size: -; j_call: TRBJ1-1; cdr3_aa: CASSLETGGTEAFF; cdr3_nt: TGCGCCAGCAGCTTGGAGACAGGGGGCACTGAAGCTTTCTTT
d_call: TRBD1; v_call: TRBV28; clone_size: -; j_call: TRBJ1-5; cdr3_aa: CASRWGQGSQPQHF; cdr3_nt: TGTGCCAGCAGATGGGGACAGGGTTCTCAGCCCCAGCATTTT
d_call: -; v_call: TRBV3-1/TRBV3-2; clone_size: -; j_call: TRBJ1-2; cdr3_aa: CASSQEPGGYTF; cdr3_nt: TGTGCCAGCAGCCAAGAGCCGGGTGGCTACACCTTC
d_call: TRBD2; v_call: TRBV5-6; clone_size: -; j_call: TRBJ2-7; cdr3_aa: CASSTLAGDGTYEQYF; cdr3_nt: TGTGCCAGCAGCACACTAGCGGGAGACGGGACCTACGAGCAGTACTTC
d_call: -; v_call: TRBV7-9; clone_size: -; j_call: TRBJ1-6; cdr3_aa: CASSLSQDYNSPLHF; cdr3_nt: TGTGCCAGCAGCTTATCACAGGACTATAATTCACCCCTCCACTTT
d_call: -; v_call: TRBV18; clone_size: -; j_call: TRBJ2-1; cdr3_aa: CASSPTSSVYNEQFF; cdr3_nt: TGTGCCAGCTCACCTACTAGCTCCGTCTACAATGAGCAGTTCTTC
d_call: -; v_call: TRBV3-1/TRBV3-2; clone_size: -; j_call: TRBJ1-1; cdr3_aa: CASSLRGEGTEAFF; cdr3_nt: TGTGCCAGCAGCCTGAGGGGGGAGGGCACTGAAGCTTTCTTT
d_call: -; v_call: TRBV15; clone_size: -; j_call: TRBJ2-3; cdr3_aa: CATSRDGVRGTDTQYF; cdr3_nt: TGTGCCACCAGCAGAGATGGAGTGAGAGGCACAGATACGCAGTATTTT
d_call: -; v_call: TRBV18; clone_size: -; j_call: TRBJ1-2; cdr3_aa: CASSLTPTVRYGYTF; cdr3_nt: TGTGCCAGCTCACTCACCCCGACAGTCCGCTATGGCTACACCTTC
d_call: TRBD2; v_call: TRBV10-2; clone_size: -; j_call: TRBJ2-5; cdr3_aa: CASSESRRRKKRTSRVLGTQYF; cdr3_nt: TGCGCCAGCAGTGAGTCCAGGCGACGAAAAAAACGGACTAGCAGGGTTCTCGGGACCCAGTACTTC
d_call: TRBD2; v_call: TRBV2; clone_size: -; j_call: TRBJ2-2; cdr3_aa: CASSERLAGWSGELFF; cdr3_nt: TGTGCCAGCAGCGAGCGGCTAGCGGGTTGGTCCGGGGAGCTGTTTTTT
d_call: -; v_call: TRBV28; clone_size: once; j_call: TRBJ2-2; cdr3_aa: CASSLLGISTGELFF; cdr3_nt: TGTGCCAGCAGTTTACTCGGGATAAGCACCGGGGAGCTGTTTTTT
d_call: -; v_call: TRBV2; clone_size: -; j_call: TRBJ2-3; cdr3_aa: CASSEAAGQWSTDTQYF; cdr3_nt: TGTGCCAGCAGTGAAGCCGCAGGACAGTGGAGCACAGATACGCAGTATTTT
d_call: -; v_call: TRBV7-9; clone_size: -; j_call: TRBJ2-2; cdr3_aa: CASSATSLGELFF; cdr3_nt: TGTGCCAGCAGCGCGACTAGTTTGGGGGAGCTGTTTTTT
d_call: TRBD2; v_call: TRBV10-1; clone_size: -; j_call: TRBJ2-3; cdr3_aa: CASSSSGGADTQYF; cdr3_nt: TGCGCCAGCAGTTCTAGCGGAGGGGCAGATACGCAGTATTTT
d_call: TRBD1; v_call: TRBV29-1; clone_size: -; j_call: TRBJ1-5; cdr3_aa: CSVRTGDQPQHF; cdr3_nt: TGCAGCGTTAGAACAGGGGATCAGCCCCAGCATTTT
d_call: -; v_call: TRBV11-3; clone_size: -; j_call: TRBJ2-2; cdr3_aa: CASSAQTSSGELFF; cdr3_nt: TGTGCCAGCAGCGCCCAGACTAGTTCCGGGGAGCTGTTTTTT
d_call: -; v_call: TRBV7-2; clone_size: -; j_call: TRBJ2-7; cdr3_aa: CASSPDSLSYEQYF; cdr3_nt: TGTGCCAGCAGCCCCGACAGCCTGTCCTACGAGCAGTACTTC
d_call: TRBD2; v_call: TRBV10-1; clone_size: once; j_call: TRBJ2-1; cdr3_aa: CASSESGGGYNEQFF; cdr3_nt: TGCGCCAGCAGTGAGTCTGGCGGGGGTTACAATGAGCAGTTCTTC
d_call: -; v_call: TRBV28; clone_size: -; j_call: TRBJ1-1; cdr3_aa: CASSLNREAFF; cdr3_nt: TGTGCCAGCAGTTTAAACCGGGAGGCTTTCTTT
d_call: TRBD1; v_call: TRBV2; clone_size: once; j_call: TRBJ1-1; cdr3_aa: CASRADRENTEAFF; cdr3_nt: TGTGCCAGCAGAGCCGACAGGGAGAACACTGAAGCTTTCTTT
d_call: TRBD1; v_call: TRBV3-1/TRBV3-2; clone_size: -; j_call: TRBJ2-5; cdr3_aa: CASSQNRGSETQYF; cdr3_nt: TGTGCCAGCAGCCAGAACAGGGGTTCGGAGACCCAGTACTTC
d_call: -; v_call: TRBV6-6; clone_size: -; j_call: TRBJ2-2; cdr3_aa: CASSSGSGTGELFF; cdr3_nt: TGTGCCAGCAGCTCAGGGTCAGGAACCGGGGAGCTGTTTTTT
d_call: TRBD2; v_call: TRBV18; clone_size: -; j_call: TRBJ2-3; cdr3_aa: CASSPPYRGLAGLAADTQYF; cdr3_nt: TGTGCCAGCTCACCACCTTACAGGGGACTAGCGGGGTTGGCCGCAGATACGCAGTATTTT
d_call: -; v_call: TRBV29-1; clone_size: -; j_call: TRBJ1-2; cdr3_aa: CSVRMLGAGNYGYTF; cdr3_nt: TGCAGCGTGCGGATGCTAGGGGCCGGGAACTATGGCTACACCTTC
d_call: -; v_call: TRBV10-1; clone_size: -; j_call: TRBJ2-7; cdr3_aa: CASSYQGSHEQYF; cdr3_nt: TGCGCCAGCAGTTACCAGGGTTCCCACGAGCAGTACTTC
d_call: -; v_call: TRBV28; clone_size: -; j_call: TRBJ1-5; cdr3_aa: CASNTGGLGVGQPQHF; cdr3_nt: TGTGCCAGCAATACCGGTGGCTTGGGCGTTGGTCAGCCCCAGCATTTT
d_call: TRBD1; v_call: TRBV23-1; clone_size: once; j_call: TRBJ1-5; cdr3_aa: CASIRNGQADQPQHF; cdr3_nt: TGCGCCAGCATACGCAACGGACAGGCAGATCAGCCCCAGCATTTT
d_call: -; v_call: TRBV29-1; clone_size: -; j_call: TRBJ1-2; cdr3_aa: CSVAPGQPYGYTF; cdr3_nt: TGCAGCGTTGCCCCTGGACAGCCCTATGGCTACACCTTC
d_call: TRBD2; v_call: TRBV20-1; clone_size: -; j_call: TRBJ2-1; cdr3_aa: CSLYSGNEQFF; cdr3_nt: TGCAGTCTTTATAGCGGGAATGAGCAGTTCTTC
d_call: -; v_call: TRBV27; clone_size: -; j_call: TRBJ2-7; cdr3_aa: CASSFFGGYEQYF; cdr3_nt: TGTGCCAGCAGTTTTTTCGGGGGATACGAGCAGTACTTC
d_call: -; v_call: TRBV6-5; clone_size: -; j_call: TRBJ2-7; cdr3_aa: CASGRDTPYEQYF; cdr3_nt: TGTGCCAGCGGTCGGGACACCCCCTACGAGCAGTACTTC
d_call: TRBD1; v_call: TRBV11-3; clone_size: -; j_call: TRBJ2-1; cdr3_aa: CASSPTGVNEQFF; cdr3_nt: TGTGCCAGCAGTCCTACAGGGGTTAATGAGCAGTTCTTC
d_call: -; v_call: TRBV9; clone_size: -; j_call: TRBJ1-6; cdr3_aa: CASSDRRGSYNSPLHF; cdr3_nt: TGTGCCAGCAGCGATCGCCGGGGCTCCTATAATTCACCCCTCCACTTT
d_call: TRBD1; v_call: TRBV27; clone_size: -; j_call: TRBJ1-2; cdr3_aa: CASSSFPGQGGNYGYTF; cdr3_nt: TGTGCCAGCAGTTCCTTTCCGGGACAGGGGGGCAACTATGGCTACACCTTC
d_call: TRBD2; v_call: TRBV29-1; clone_size: -; j_call: TRBJ2-1; cdr3_aa: CSGTSVRSYNEQFF; cdr3_nt: TGCAGCGGGACTAGCGTCCGCTCCTACAATGAGCAGTTCTTC
d_call: -; v_call: TRBV6-5; clone_size: few; j_call: TRBJ2-7; cdr3_aa: CASSYSLGAGSYEQYF; cdr3_nt: TGTGCCAGCAGTTACTCGCTGGGCGCGGGCTCCTACGAGCAGTACTTC